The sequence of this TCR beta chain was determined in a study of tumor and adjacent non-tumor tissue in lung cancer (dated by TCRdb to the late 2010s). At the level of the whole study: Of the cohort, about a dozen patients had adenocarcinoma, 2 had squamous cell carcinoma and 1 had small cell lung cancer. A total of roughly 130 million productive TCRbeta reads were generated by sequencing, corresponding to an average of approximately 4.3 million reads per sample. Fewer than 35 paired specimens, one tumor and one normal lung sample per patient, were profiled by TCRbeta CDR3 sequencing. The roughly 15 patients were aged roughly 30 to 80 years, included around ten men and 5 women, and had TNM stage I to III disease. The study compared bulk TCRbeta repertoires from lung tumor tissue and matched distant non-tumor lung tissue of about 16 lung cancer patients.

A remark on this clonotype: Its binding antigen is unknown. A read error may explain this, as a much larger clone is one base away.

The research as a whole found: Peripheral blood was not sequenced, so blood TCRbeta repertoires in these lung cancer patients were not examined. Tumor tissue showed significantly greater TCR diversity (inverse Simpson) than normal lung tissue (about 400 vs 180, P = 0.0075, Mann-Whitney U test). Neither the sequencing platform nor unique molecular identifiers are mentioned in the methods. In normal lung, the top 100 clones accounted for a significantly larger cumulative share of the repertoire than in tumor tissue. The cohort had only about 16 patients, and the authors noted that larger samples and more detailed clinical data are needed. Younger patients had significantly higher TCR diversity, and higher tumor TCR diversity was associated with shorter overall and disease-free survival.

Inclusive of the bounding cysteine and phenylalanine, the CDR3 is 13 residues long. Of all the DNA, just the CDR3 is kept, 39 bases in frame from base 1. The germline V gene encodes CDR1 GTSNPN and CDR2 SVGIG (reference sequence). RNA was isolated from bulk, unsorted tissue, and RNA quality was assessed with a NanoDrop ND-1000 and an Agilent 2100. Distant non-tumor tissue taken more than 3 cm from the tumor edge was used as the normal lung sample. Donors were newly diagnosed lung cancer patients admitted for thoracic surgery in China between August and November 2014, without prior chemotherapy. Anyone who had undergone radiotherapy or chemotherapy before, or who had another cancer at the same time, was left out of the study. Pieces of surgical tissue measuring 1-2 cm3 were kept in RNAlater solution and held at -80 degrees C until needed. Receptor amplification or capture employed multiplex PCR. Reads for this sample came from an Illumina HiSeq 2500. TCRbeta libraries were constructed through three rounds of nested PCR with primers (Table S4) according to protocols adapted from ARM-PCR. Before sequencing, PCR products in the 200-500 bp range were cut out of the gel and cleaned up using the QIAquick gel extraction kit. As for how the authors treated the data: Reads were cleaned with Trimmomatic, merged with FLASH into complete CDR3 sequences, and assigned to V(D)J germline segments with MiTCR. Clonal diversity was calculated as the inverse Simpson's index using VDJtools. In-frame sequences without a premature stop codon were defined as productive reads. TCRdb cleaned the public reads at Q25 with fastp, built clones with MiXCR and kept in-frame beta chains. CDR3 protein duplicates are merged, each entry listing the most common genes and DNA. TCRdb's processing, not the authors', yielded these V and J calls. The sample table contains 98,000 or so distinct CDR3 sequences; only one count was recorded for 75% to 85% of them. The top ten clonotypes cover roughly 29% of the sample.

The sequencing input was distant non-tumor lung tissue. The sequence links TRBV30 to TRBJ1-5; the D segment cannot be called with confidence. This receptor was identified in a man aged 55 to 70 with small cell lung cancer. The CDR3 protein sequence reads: CAWSRDSNQPRHF. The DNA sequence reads TGTGCCTGGAGTAGAGATAGCAATCAGCCCCGGCATTTT.